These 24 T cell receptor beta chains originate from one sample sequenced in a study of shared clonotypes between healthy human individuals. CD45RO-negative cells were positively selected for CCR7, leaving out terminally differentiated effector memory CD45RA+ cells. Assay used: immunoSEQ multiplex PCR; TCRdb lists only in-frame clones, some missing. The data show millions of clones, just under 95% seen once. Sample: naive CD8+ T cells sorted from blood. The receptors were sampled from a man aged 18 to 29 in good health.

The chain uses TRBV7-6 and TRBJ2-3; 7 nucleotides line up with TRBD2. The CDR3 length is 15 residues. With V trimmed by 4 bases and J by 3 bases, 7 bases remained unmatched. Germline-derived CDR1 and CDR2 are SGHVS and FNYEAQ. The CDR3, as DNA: TGTGCCAGCAGCTCTAGCGGTAGAGGGACAGATACGCAGTATTTT. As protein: CASSSSGRGTDTQYF.

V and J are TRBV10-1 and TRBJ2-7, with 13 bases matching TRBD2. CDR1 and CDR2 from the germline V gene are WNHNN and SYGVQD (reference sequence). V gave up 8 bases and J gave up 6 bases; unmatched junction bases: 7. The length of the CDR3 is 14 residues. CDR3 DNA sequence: TGCGCCAGCGGCGGACTAGCGGGAGTCGGCGAGCAGTACTTC. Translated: CASGGLAGVGEQYF.

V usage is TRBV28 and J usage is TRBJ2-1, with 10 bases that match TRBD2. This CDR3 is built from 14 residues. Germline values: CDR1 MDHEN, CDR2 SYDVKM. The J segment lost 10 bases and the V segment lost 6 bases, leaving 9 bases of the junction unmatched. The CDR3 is CASRHPLGLAEQFF. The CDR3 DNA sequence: TGTGCCAGCAGGCACCCCTTGGGACTAGCGGAGCAGTTCTTC.

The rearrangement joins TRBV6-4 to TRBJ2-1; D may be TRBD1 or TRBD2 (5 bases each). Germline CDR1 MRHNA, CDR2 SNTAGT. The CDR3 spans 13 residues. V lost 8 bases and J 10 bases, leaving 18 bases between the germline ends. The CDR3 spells CASRNSGTPEQFF. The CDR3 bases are TGTGCCAGCCGAAATTCCGGGACGCCAGAGCAGTTCTTC.

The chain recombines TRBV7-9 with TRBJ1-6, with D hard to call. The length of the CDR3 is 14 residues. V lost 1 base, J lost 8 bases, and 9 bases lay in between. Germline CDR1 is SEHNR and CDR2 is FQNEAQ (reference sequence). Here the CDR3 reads CASSLDDTYSPLHF. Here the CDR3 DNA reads TGTGCCAGCAGCTTAGACGACACTTATTCACCCCTCCACTTT.

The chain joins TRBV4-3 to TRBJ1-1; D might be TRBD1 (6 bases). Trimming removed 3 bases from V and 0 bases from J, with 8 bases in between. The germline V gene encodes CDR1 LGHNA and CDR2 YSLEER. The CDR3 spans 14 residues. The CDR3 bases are TGCGCCAGCAGCCATCAGGGGTTGAACACTGAAGCTTTCTTT. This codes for CASSHQGLNTEAFF.

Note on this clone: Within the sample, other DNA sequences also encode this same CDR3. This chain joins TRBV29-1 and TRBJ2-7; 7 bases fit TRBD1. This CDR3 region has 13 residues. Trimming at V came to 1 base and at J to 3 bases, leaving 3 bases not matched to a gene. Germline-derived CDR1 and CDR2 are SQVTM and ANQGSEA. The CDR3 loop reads CSVEGQGDYEQYF. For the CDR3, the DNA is TGCAGCGTTGAAGGACAGGGAGACTACGAGCAGTACTTC.

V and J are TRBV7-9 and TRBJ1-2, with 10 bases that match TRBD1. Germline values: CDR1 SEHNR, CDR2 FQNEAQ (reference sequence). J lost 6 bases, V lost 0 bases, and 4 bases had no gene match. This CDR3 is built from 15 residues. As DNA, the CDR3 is TGTGCCAGCAGCTTAGCCCCCGGGACAGGGGATGGCTACACCTTC. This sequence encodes CASSLAPGTGDGYTF.

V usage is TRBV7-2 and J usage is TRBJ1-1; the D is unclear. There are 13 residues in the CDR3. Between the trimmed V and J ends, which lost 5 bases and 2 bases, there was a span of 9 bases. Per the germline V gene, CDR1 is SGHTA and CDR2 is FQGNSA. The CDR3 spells CASSPHGNTEAFF. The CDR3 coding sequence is TGTGCCAGCAGCCCACATGGAAACACTGAAGCTTTCTTT.

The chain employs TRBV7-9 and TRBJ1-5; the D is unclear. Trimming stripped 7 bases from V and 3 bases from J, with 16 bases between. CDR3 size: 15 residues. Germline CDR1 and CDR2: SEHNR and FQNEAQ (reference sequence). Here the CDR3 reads CASTVGDEPNQPQHF. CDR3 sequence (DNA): TGTGCCAGCACTGTAGGAGACGAGCCCAATCAGCCCCAGCATTTT.

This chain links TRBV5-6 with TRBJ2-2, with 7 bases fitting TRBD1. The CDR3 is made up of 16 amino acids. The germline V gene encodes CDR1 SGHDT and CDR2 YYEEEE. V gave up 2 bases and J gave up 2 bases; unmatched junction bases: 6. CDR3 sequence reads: CASSLINRGNTGELFF. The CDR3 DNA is TGTGCCAGCAGCTTAATAAACAGGGGAAACACCGGGGAGCTGTTTTTT. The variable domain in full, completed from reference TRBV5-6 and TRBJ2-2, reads DAGVTQSPTHLIKTRGQQVTLRCSPKSGHDTVSWYQQALGQGPQFIFQYYEEEERQRGNFPDRFSGHQFPNYSSELNVNALLLGDSALYLCASSLINRGNTGELFFGEGSRLTVL.

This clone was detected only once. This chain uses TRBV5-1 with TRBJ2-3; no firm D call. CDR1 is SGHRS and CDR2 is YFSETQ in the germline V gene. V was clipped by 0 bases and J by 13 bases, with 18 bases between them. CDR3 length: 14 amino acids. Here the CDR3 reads CASSLEIKGSSKYF. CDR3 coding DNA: TGCGCCAGCAGCTTGGAAATAAAGGGCTCAAGCAAGTATTTT.

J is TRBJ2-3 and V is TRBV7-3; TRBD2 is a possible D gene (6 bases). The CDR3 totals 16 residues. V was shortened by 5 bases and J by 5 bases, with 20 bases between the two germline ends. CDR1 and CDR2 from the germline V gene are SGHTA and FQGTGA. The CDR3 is CASSPNRLAWIDTQYF. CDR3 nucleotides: TGTGCCAGCAGCCCAAACCGGCTAGCGTGGATAGATACGCAGTATTTT. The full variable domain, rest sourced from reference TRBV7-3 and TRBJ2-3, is GAGVSQTPSNKVTEKGKYVELRCDPISGHTALYWYRQSLGQGPEFLIYFQGTGAADDSGLPNDRFFAVRPEGSVSTLKIQRTERGDSAVYLCASSPNRLAWIDTQYFGPGTRLTVL.

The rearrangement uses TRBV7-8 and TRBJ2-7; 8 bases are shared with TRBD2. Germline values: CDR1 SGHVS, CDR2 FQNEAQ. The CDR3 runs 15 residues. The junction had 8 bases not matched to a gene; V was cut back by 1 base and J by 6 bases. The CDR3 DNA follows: TGTGCCAGCAGCTTAGATGTCGGGGGGGCTGGCGAGCAGTACTTC. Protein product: CASSLDVGGAGEQYF.

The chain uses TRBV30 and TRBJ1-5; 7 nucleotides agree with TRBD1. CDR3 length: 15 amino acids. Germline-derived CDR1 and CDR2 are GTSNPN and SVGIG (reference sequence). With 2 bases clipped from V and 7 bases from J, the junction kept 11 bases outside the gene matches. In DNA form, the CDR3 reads TGTGCCTGGAGTCCGGACAGGATTTTATGGCAGCCCCAGCATTTT. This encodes CAWSPDRILWQPQHF.

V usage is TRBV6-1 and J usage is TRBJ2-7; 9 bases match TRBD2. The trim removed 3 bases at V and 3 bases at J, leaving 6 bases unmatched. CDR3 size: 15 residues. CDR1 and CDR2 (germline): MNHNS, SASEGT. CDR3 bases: TGTGCCAGCAGTGATATTAGCGGGAGTTTCTACGAGCAGTACTTC. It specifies CASSDISGSFYEQYF.

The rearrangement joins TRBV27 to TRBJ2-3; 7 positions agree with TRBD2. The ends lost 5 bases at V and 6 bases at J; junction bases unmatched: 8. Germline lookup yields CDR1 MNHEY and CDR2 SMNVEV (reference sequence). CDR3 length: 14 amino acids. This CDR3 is CASSVTSVADTQYF. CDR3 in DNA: TGTGCCAGCAGTGTCACTAGCGTAGCCGATACGCAGTATTTT.

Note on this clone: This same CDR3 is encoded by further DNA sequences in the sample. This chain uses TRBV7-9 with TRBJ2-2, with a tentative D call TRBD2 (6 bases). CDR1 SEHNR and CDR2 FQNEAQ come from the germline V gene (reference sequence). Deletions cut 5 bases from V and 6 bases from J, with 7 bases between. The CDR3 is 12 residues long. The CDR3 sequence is CASSRDSGELFF. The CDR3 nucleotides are TGTGCCAGCAGCAGGGACTCCGGGGAGCTGTTTTTT.

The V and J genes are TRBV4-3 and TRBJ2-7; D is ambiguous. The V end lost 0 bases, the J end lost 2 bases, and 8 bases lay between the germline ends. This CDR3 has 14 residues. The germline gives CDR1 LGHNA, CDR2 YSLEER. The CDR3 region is CASSQDPRAYEQYF. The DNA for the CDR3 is TGCGCCAGCAGCCAAGATCCACGAGCCTACGAGCAGTACTTC.

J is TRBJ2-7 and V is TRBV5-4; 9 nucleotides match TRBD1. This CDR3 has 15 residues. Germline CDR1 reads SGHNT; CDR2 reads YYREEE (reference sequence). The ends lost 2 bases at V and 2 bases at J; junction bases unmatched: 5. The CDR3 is CASSFRTGGPYEQYF. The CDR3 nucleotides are TGTGCCAGCAGCTTCCGTACAGGGGGCCCCTACGAGCAGTACTTC.

In nucleotides, the CDR3 is TGTGCTAGTGAGGACAGCACCGGGGAGCTGTTTTTT. The encoded protein is CASEDSTGELFF. V is TRBV12-5 and J is TRBJ2-2, with D possibly TRBD1 on 6 matching bases. Trimming took off 7 bases at V and 4 bases at J, with 7 bases between the two ends. This CDR3 has 12 amino acids. CDR1 and CDR2 (germline): LGHNT, FRNRAP.

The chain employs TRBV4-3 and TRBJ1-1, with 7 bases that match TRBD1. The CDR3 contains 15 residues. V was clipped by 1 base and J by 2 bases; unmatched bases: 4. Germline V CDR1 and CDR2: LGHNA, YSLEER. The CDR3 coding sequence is TGCGCCAGCAGCCAAGTGGGGACAGCCAACACTGAAGCTTTCTTT. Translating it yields CASSQVGTANTEAFF.

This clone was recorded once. The DNA for the CDR3 is TGCAGCGCTCTTGAAAACACCGGGGAGCTGTTTTTT. Protein: CSALENTGELFF. This chain connects TRBV29-1 to TRBJ2-2; no firm D call. Germline values: CDR1 SQVTM, CDR2 ANQGSEA. V was shortened by 7 bases and J by 2 bases, with 8 bases between the two germline ends. There are 12 residues in the CDR3.

The CDR3 loop reads CASSPDGASLYEQYF. Here the CDR3 DNA reads TGTGCCAGCAGCCCGGACGGAGCTTCGCTTTACGAGCAGTACTTC. V and J are TRBV9 and TRBJ2-7; D not resolved. CDR3 length: 15 residues. Trimming removed 4 bases at V and 4 bases at J, with 18 bases between. CDR1 and CDR2 (germline): SGDLS, YYNGEE.